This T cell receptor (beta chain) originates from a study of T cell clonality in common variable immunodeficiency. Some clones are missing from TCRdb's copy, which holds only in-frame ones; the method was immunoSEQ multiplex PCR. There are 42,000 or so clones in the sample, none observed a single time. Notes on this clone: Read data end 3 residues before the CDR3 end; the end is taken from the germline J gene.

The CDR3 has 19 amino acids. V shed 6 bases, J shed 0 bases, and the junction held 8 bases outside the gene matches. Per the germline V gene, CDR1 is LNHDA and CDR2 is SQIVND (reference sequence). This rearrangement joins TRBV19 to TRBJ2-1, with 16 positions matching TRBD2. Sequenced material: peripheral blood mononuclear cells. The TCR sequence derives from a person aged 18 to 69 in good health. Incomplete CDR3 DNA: TGTGCCAGTAGCCATGAGGGACTAGCGGGAGGGGGCTCCTACAATGAG. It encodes CASSHEGLAGGGSYNE. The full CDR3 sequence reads CASSHEGLAGGGSYNEQFF. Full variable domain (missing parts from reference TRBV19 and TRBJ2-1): DGGITQSPKYLFRKEGQNVTLSCEQNLNHDAMYWYRQDPGQGLRLIYYSQIVNDFQKGDIAEGYSVSREKKESFPLTVTSAQKNPTAFYLCASSHEGLAGGGSYNEQFFGPGTRLTVL.